The source of this TCR beta chain is a study of shared clonotypes between healthy human individuals. Study observations and caveats: Researchers found naive subsets generally carried larger estimated richness than memory subsets.

Germline values: CDR1 SGHAT, CDR2 FQNNGV. The CDR3 contains 15 residues. V shed 1 base and J shed 4 bases, with 11 bases lying between them. Sequencing was performed with immunoSEQ multiplex PCR; in TCRdb, only in-frame clones are kept and a portion is missing. Of around 1.1 million clones listed, approximately 80% are singletons. This clone was counted only a few times. Its antigen is unidentified. Other DNA variants within this sample encode the same CDR3. Participating donors were healthy, HIV-negative adults free of recent acute infections or vaccinations. The specimen was memory CD4+ T cells from PBMCs. Specified subset: CD45RA-negative fraction. The rearrangement links TRBV11-2 to TRBJ1-3; no clear D. The receptor's source is a man between 18 and 29 years old in good health. Some clones in this sample may be carry-over from other donors' samples. CDR3 nucleotides: TGTGCCAGCAGCTTAGTGGCTGGGTTCGGAAACACCATATATTTT. It specifies CASSLVAGFGNTIYF.